Given below is one T cell receptor beta chain in context. TCRdb reprocessed the 5' RACE reads via MiXCR and lists one record per CDR3 protein. This table has 1.5 million to 2 million distinct CDR3 sequences, around 33% appearing once. The sample is drawn from a study of identical twins. The germline gives CDR1 SGHTA, CDR2 FQGNSA. This CDR3 has 14 residues. Between the trimmed V and J ends, which lost 5 bases and 6 bases, there was a span of 14 bases. The rearrangement uses TRBV7-2 and TRBJ2-1; TRBD1 is a possible D gene (5 bases). The sequence was obtained from a newborn girl in good health. The sample consisted of cord blood. The CDR3 is CTSSLRQIGNEQFF. The CDR3, as DNA: TGTACCAGCAGCCTCCGACAGATAGGCAATGAGCAGTTCTTC.